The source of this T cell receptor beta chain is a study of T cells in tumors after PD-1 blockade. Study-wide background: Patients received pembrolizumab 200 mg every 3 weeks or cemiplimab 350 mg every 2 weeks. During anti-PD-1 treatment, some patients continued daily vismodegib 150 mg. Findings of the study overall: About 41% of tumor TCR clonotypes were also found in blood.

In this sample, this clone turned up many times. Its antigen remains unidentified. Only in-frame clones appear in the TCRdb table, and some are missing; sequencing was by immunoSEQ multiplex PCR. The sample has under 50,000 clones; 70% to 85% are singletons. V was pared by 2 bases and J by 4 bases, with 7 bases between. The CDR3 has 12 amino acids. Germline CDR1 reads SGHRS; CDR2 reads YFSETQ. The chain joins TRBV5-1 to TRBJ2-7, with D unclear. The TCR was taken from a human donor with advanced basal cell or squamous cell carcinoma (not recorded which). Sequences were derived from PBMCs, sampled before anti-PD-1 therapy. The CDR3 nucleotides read TGCGCCAGCAGCTTCGAAGGGTACGAGCAGTACTTC. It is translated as CASSFEGYEQYF.